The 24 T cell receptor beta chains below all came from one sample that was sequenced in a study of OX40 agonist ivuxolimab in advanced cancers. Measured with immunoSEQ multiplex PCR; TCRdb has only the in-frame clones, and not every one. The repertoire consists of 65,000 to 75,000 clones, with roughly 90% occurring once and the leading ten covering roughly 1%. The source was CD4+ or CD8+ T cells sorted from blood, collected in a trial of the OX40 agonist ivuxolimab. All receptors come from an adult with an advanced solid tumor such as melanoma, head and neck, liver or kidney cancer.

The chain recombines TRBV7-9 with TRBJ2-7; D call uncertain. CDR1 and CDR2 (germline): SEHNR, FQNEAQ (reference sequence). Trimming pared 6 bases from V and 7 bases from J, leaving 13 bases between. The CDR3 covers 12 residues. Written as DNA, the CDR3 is TGTGCCAGCAGTACACAAAACAGAGAGCAGTACTTC. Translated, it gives CASSTQNREQYF.

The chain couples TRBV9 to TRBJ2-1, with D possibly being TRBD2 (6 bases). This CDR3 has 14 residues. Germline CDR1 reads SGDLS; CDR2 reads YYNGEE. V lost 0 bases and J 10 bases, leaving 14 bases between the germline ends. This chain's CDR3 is CASSVGGTPQEQFF. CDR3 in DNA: TGTGCCAGCAGCGTAGGAGGGACTCCCCAAGAGCAGTTCTTC. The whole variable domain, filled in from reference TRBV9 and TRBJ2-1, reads DSGVTQTPKHLITATGQRVTLRCSPRSGDLSVYWYQQSLDQGLQFLIQYYNGEERAKGNILERFSAQQFPDLHSELNLSSLELGDSALYFCASSVGGTPQEQFFGPGTRLTVL.

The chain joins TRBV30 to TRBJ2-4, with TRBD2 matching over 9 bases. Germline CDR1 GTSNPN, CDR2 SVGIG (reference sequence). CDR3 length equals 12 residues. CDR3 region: CAVAGDKNIQYF. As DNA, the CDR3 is TGTGCGGTAGCGGGGGACAAAAACATTCAGTACTTC.

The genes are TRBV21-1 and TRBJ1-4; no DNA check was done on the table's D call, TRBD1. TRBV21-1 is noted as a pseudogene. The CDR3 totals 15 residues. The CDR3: CASSISDRVNEKLFF. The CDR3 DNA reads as TGTGCCAGCAGCATCTCGGACAGGGTAAATGAAAAACTGTTTTTT.

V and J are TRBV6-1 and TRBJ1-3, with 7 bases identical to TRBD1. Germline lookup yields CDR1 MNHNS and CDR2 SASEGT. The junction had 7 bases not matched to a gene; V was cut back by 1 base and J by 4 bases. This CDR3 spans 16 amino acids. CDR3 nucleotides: TGTGCCAGCAGTGAAGAAAGAAGGGGGCTGGGAAACACCATATATTTT. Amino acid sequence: CASSEERRGLGNTIYF.

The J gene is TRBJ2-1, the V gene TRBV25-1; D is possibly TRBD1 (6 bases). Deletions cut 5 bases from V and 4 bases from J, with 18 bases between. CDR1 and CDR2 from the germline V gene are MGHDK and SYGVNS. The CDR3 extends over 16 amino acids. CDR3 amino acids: CASSPPTGTKYNEQFF. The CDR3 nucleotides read TGTGCCAGCAGTCCCCCCACCGGGACAAAATACAATGAGCAGTTCTTC.

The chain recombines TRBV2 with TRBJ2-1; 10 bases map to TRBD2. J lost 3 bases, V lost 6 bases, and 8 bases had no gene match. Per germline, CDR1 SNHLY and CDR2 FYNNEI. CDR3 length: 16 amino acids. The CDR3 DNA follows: TGTGCCAGCAGAAGTGCCGGGACTAGCGTCTACAATGAGCAGTTCTTC. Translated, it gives CASRSAGTSVYNEQFF.

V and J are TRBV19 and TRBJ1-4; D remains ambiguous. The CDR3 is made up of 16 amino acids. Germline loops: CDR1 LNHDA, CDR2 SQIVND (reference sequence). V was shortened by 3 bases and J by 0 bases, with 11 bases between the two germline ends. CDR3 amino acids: CASSIRRLATNEKLFF. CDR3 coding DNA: TGTGCCAGTAGTATCCGGCGGCTTGCAACTAATGAAAAACTGTTTTTT.

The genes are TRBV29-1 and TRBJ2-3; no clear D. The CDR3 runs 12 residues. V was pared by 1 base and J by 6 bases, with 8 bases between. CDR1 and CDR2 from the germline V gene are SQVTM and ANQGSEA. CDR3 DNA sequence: TGCAGCGTTGAAGGGACGGTTGATACGCAGTATTTT. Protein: CSVEGTVDTQYF.

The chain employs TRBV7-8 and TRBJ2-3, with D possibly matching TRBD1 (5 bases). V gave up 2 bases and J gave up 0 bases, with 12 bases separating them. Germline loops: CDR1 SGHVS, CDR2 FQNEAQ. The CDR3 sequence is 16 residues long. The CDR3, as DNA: TGTGCCAGCAGCTTAAACAAGGGGTCTAGCACAGATACGCAGTATTTT. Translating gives CASSLNKGSSTDTQYF.

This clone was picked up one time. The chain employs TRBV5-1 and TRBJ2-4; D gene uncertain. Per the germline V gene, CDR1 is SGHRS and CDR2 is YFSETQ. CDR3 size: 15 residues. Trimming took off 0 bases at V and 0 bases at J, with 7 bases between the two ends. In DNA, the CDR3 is TGCGCCAGCAGCTTGGGAGAAATAGCCAAAAACATTCAGTACTTC. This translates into CASSLGEIAKNIQYF.

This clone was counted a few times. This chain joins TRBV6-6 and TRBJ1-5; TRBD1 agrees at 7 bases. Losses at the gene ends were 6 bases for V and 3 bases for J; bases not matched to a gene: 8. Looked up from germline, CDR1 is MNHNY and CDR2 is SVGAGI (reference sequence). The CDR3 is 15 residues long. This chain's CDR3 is CASSLDRVVNQPQHF. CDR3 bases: TGTGCCAGCAGCCTAGACAGGGTTGTCAATCAGCCCCAGCATTTT.

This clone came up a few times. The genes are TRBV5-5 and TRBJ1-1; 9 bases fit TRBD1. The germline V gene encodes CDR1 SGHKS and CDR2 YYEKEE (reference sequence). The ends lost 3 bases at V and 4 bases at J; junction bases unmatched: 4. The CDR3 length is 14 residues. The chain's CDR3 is CASSWDRAGTEAFF. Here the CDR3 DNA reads TGTGCCAGCAGCTGGGACAGGGCGGGCACTGAAGCTTTCTTT.

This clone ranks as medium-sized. CDR3 DNA: TGCGCCAGCAGTTCCGGGACGCTTGCGGACTATGGCTACACCTTC. This codes for CASSSGTLADYGYTF. The chain is built from TRBV5-1 and TRBJ1-2; a weak D match, TRBD1 (5 bases). Between the trimmed V and J ends, which lost 5 bases and 3 bases, there was a span of 17 bases. Germline CDR1 is SGHRS and CDR2 is YFSETQ. The CDR3 has 15 residues.

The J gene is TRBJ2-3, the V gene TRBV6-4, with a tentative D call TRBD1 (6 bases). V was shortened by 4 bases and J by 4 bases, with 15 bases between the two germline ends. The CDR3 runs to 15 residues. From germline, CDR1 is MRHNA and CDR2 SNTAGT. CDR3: CASSVEAGESDTQYF. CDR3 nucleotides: TGTGCCAGCAGTGTGGAGGCAGGGGAGTCAGATACGCAGTATTTT.

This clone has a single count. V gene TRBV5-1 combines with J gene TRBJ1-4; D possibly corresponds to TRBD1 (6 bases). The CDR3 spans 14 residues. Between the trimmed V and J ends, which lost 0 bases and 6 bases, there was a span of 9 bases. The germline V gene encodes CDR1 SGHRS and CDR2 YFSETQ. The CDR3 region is CASSLGGPDEKLFF. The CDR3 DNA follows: TGCGCCAGCAGCTTGGGGGGGCCAGATGAAAAACTGTTTTTT.

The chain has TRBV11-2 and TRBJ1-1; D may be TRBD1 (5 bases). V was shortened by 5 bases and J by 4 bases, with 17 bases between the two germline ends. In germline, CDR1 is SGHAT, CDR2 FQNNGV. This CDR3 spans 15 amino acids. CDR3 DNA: TGTGCCAGCAGCCCCGATGACAGCCCTCTCACTGAAGCTTTCTTT. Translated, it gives CASSPDDSPLTEAFF.

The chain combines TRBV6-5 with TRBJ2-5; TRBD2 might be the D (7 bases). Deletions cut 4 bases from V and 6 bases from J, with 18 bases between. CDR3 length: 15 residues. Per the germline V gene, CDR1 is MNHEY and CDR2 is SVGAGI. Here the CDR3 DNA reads TGTGCCAGCAGTTTCTTAGGGGGGGGCTCAAAGACCCAGTACTTC. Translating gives CASSFLGGGSKTQYF.

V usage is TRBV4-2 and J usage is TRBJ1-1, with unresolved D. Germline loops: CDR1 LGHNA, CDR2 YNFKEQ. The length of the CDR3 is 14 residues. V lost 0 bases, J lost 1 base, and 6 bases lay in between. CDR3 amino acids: CASSQEFQNTEAFF. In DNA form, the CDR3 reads TGTGCCAGCAGCCAAGAGTTCCAGAACACTGAAGCTTTCTTT.

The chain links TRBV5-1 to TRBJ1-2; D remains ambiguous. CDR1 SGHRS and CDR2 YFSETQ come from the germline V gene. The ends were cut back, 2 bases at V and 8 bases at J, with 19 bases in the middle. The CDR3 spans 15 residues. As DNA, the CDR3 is TGCGCCAGCAGCTTCGACGCACACCCAAGGCAGGGCTACACCTTC. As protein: CASSFDAHPRQGYTF. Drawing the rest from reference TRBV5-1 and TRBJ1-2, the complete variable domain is KAGVTQTPRYLIKTRGQQVTLSCSPISGHRSVSWYQQTPGQGLQFLFEYFSETQRNKGNFPGRFSGRQFSNSRSEMNVSTLELGDSALYLCASSFDAHPRQGYTFGSGTRLTVV.

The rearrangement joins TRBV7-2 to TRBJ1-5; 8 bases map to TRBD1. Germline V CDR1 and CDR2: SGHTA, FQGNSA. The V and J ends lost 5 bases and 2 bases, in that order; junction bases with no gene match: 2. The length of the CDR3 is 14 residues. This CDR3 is CASSQGQGNQPQHF. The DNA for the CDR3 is TGTGCCAGCAGCCAGGGACAGGGCAATCAGCCCCAGCATTTT.

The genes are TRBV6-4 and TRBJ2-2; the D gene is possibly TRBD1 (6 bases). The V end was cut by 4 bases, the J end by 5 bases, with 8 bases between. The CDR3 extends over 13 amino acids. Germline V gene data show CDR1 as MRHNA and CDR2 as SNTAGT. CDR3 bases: TGTGCCAGCAGTGCGCAGGGGACCGGGGAGCTGTTTTTT. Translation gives CASSAQGTGELFF.

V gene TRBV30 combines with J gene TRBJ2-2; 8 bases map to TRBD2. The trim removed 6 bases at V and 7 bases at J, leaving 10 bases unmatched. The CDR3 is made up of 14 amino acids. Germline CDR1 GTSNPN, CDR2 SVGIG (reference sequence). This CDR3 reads CACPKLAAVGELFF. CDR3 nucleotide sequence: TGTGCCTGTCCAAAACTAGCGGCGGTCGGGGAGCTGTTTTTT.

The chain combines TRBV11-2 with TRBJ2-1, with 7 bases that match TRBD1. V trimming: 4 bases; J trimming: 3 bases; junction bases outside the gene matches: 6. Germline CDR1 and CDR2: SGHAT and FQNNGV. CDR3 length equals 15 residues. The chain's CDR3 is CASSWGNRGYNEQFF. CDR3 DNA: TGTGCCAGCAGCTGGGGGAACAGGGGCTACAATGAGCAGTTCTTC.